This T cell receptor (beta chain) was recovered during a study of breast tumors, draining lymph nodes, adjacent tissues (dated by TCRdb to the mid-2010s). General notes on the study: In breast cancer patients, the study compared the TCR beta repertoires of tumor, adjacent nontumor tissue and axillary lymph nodes. The study was designed to assess the relationships and possible T-cell exchange between tumor, surrounding tissue and draining lymph node repertoires in human breast cancer. What the study reported, not specific to this receptor: The study presented the conclusion that tumor T cells originate in lymph nodes as consistent with a hypothesis, not as something directly demonstrated. Tumors showed preferential V and J gene usage, and their T-cell repertoire diversity fell below that of lymph nodes yet above that of nontumor tissue. In luminal-like breast cancer, tumor and nontumor tissue repertoires resembled each other significantly more than in basal-like breast cancer. The data were considered consistent with most tumor T cells being derived from the lymph node and subsequently expanding within tumor tissue.

Lymph node samples came from the axillary draining lymph nodes of breast cancer patients. This clonotype was recorded many times. Its cognate antigen has yet to be identified. One base away there is no much larger clone; base qualities are not given. Sequenced using an Illumina HiSeq 2000. TCR beta chain libraries were generated through multiplex PCR amplification. High-throughput sequencing was used to analyze the amplified TCR beta chain products. Through fastp at Q25 and MiXCR, TCRdb rebuilt clones from the public reads, retaining in-frame beta chains. Here each entry gathers all rows of one CDR3 protein and keeps the most common genes and DNA. This sample gives 200,000 to 300,000 distinct CDR3 sequences in total; 30% to 35% of them show up just once. Of the sample, around 1.1% falls within the top ten clones. V was cut back by 3 bases and J by 10 bases, leaving a gap of 7 bases between them. Looking up the germline V gene yields CDR1 SGHVS and CDR2 FQNEAQ. The CDR3 has 11 amino acids, counting the end cysteine and phenylalanine. CDR3 DNA is the only sequence kept; it has 33 bases, read in frame from the first base.

The TCR sequence derives from a female donor with breast cancer. Some clones in this sample may be carry-over from other donors' samples. Sequencing used axillary lymph node tissue. The chain employs TRBV7-8 and TRBJ2-1; the D gene is perhaps TRBD2, on 5 matching bases. Here is the DNA: TGTGCCAGCAGCTTGGAGCGGGAGCAGTTCTTC. The translation is CASSLEREQFF.